This TCR beta chain was recovered during a study of monozygotic twins with cystic fibrosis. Some clones are missing from TCRdb's copy, which holds only in-frame ones; the method was immunoSEQ multiplex PCR. Of over 15,000 clones listed, about 96% are singletons. The V gene lost 1 base and the J gene lost 12 bases, with 12 bases spanning the gap. Germline lookup yields CDR1 MNHEY and CDR2 SVGAGI. The CDR3 runs 12 residues. The source is a girl aged 2-10 years with cystic fibrosis. The J gene is TRBJ1-2, the V gene TRBV6-5, with TRBD1 as a possible D gene (5 bases). The sample consisted of blood. The CDR3 nucleotides read TGTGCCAGCAGTTACTGGGGGGGAGTCGACACCTTC. Its protein is CASSYWGGVDTF.